Listed here is a single T cell receptor (beta chain). The CDR3 is 14 amino acids. Naive CD8 cells, CD45RO-negative and positively selected for CCR7, excluded terminally differentiated effector memory CD45RA+ cells. The data belong to a study of shared clonotypes between healthy human individuals. Original analysis: Owing to the provision of junction-only sequences devoid of quality scores by immunoSEQ, filtering differed. TCRdb's table, derived via immunoSEQ multiplex PCR, lists solely in-frame clones and lacks some. V and J calls and clone size are those listed in that table; D and trimming were worked out from the DNA. The sample includes about 2 million clones, approximately 94% of them seen just once.

This clonotype was obtained from a man younger than 35 in good health. This rearrangement joins TRBV21-1 to TRBJ1-6; the table gives TRBD1 as D, unverified against the DNA. TRBV21-1 is designated a pseudogene. The specimen was naive CD8+ T cells sorted from blood. As DNA, the CDR3 is TGTGCCAGCAGCCTAGAAGGGGTTAATTCACCCCTCCACTTT. This codes for CASSLEGVNSPLHF.